The clone carrying this T cell receptor beta chain was recorded once. CDR1 and CDR2 (germline): SGHTA, FQGNSA. V lost 1 base, J lost 9 bases, and 10 bases lay in between. This CDR3 comprises 13 residues. This specimen belongs to a study of cytomegalovirus exposure and HLA in healthy donors. The primer mix had 60 Vbeta and 13 Jbeta primers. Generated by immunoSEQ multiplex PCR, the TCRdb table keeps only in-frame clones and is missing some. The table has some 200,000 clones, 79% seen once. The chain carries TRBV7-2 and TRBJ1-5, with a possible D match to TRBD1 (5 bases). This sequence was found in a girl aged 10 to 17 in good health and CMV-seropositive. The sequenced sample consisted of PBMCs. The CDR3 coding sequence is TGTGCCAGCAGCTTAGTAGCGGGGCGGCCCCAGCATTTT. This sequence encodes CASSLVAGRPQHF. The full variable domain, completed using reference TRBV7-2 and TRBJ1-5, is GAGVSQSPSNKVTEKGKDVELRCDPISGHTALYWYRQSLGQGLEFLIYFQGNSAPDKSGLPSDRFSAERTGGSVSTLTIQRTQQEDSAVYLCASSLVAGRPQHFGDGTRLSIL.